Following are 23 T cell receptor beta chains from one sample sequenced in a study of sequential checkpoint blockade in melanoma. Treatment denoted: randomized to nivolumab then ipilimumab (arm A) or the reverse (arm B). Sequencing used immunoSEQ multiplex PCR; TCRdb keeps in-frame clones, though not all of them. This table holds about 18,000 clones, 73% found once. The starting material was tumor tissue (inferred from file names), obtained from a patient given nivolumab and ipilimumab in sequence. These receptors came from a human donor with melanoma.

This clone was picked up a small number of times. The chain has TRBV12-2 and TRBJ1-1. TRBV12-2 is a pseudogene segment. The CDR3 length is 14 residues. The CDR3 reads CASRTGGMNTEAFF. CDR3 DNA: TGTGCCAGTAGGACGGGGGGGATGAACACTGAAGCTTTCTTT.

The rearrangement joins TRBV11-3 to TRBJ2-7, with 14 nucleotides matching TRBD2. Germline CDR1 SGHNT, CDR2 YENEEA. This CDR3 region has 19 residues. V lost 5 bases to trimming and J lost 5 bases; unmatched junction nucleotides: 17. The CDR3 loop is CASSRKEGGTSGRGNEQYF. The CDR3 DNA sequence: TGTGCCAGCAGCCGAAAGGAGGGTGGGACTAGCGGGAGAGGCAACGAGCAGTACTTC.

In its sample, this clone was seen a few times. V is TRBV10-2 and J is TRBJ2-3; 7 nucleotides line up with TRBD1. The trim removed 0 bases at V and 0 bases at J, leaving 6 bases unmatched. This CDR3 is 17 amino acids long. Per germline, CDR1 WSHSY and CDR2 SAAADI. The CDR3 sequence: CASSESARGISTDTQYF. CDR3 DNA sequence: TGCGCCAGCAGTGAGTCGGCCAGGGGGATTAGCACAGATACGCAGTATTTT.

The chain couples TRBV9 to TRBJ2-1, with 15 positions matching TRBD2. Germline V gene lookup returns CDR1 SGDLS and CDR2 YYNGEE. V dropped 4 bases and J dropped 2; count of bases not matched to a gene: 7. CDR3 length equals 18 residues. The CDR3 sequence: CASSTGLAGGIAYNEQFF. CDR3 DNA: TGTGCCAGCAGCACGGGACTAGCGGGAGGAATCGCCTACAATGAGCAGTTCTTC.

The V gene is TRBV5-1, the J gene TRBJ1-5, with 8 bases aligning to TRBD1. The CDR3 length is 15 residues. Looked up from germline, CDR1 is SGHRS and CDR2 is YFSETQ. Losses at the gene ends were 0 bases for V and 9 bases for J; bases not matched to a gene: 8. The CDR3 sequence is CASSLGGQGEGPQHF. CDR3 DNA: TGCGCCAGCAGCTTGGGCGGACAGGGAGAGGGGCCCCAGCATTTT.

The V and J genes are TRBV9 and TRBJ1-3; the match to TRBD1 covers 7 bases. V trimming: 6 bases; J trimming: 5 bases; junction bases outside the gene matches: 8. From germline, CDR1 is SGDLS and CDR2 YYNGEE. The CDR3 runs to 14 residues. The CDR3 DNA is TGTGCCAGCACCTCACCGGGACAGCGAAACACCATATATTTT. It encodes CASTSPGQRNTIYF.

The chain's CDR3 is CASSFRPGQISYNEQFF. CDR3 in DNA: TGTGCCAGCAGTTTCCGACCCGGACAGATTTCCTACAATGAGCAGTTCTTC. V and J are TRBV28 and TRBJ2-1, with D possibly TRBD1 on 6 matching bases. The V end was cut by 3 bases, the J end by 1 base, with 16 bases between. This CDR3 has 17 residues. The germline V gene has CDR1 MDHEN and CDR2 SYDVKM.

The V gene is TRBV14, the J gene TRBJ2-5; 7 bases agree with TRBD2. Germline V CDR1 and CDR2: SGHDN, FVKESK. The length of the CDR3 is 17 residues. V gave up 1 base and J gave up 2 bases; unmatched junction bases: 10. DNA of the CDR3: TGTGCCAGCAGCCAAGGATGGACTAGGGCGGGACAAGAGACCCAGTACTTC. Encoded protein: CASSQGWTRAGQETQYF.

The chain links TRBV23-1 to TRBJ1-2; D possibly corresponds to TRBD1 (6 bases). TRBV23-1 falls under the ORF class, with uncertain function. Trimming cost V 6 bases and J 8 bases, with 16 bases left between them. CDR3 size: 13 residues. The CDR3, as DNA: TGCGCCAGCAGCTTAACGGGGGGGCTCGGCTACACCTTC. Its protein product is CASSLTGGLGYTF.

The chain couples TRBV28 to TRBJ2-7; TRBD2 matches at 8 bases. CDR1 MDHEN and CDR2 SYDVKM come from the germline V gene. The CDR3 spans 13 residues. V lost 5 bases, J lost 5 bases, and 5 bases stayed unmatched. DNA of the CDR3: TGTGCCAGCAGTGGGGGACTAGTTCACGAGCAGTACTTC. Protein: CASSGGLVHEQYF.

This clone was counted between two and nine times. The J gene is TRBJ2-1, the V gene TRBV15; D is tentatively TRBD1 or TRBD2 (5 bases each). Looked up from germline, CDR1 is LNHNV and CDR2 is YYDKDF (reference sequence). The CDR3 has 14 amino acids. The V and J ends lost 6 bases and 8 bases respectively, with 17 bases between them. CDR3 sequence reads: CATRRDRTADEQFF. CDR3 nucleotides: TGTGCCACCAGAAGGGACCGGACGGCCGATGAGCAGTTCTTC.

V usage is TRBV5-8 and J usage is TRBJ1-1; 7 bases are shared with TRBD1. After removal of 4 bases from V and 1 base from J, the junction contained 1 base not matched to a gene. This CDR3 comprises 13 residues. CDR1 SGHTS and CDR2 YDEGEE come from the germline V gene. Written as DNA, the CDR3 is TGTGCCAGCAGCCGACAGGGGAACACTGAAGCTTTCTTT. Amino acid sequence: CASSRQGNTEAFF.

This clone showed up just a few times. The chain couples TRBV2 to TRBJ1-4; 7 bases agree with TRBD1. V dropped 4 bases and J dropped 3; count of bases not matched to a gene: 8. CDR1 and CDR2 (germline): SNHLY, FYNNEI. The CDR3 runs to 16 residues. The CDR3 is CASSGQGGLANEKLFF. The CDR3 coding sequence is TGTGCCAGCAGTGGACAGGGAGGACTTGCTAATGAAAAACTGTTTTTT.

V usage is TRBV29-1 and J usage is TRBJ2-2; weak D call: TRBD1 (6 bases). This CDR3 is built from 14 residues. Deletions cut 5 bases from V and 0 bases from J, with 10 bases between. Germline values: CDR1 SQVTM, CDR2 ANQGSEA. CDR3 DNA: TGCAGCGTTTCCGGGACAACGAACACCGGGGAGCTGTTTTTT. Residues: CSVSGTTNTGELFF.

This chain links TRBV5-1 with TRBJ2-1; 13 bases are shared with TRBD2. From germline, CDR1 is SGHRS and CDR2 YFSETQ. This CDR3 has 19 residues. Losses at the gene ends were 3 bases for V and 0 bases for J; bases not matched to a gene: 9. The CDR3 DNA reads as TGCGCCAGCAGCTCGGTTGGGACTAGCGGGACTAGCTCCTACAATGAGCAGTTCTTC. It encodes CASSSVGTSGTSSYNEQFF.

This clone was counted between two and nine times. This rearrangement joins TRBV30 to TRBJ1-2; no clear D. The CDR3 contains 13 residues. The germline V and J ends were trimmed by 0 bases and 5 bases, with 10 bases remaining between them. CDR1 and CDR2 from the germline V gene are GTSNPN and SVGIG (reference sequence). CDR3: CAWSVLLVYGYTF. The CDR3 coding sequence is TGTGCCTGGAGTGTACTATTAGTGTATGGCTACACCTTC.

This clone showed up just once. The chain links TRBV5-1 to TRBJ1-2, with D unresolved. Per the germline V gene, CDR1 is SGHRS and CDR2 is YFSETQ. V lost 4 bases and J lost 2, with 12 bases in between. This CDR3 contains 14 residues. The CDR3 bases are TGCGCCAGCAGCCCCCGGACCGGGAACTATGGCTACACCTTC. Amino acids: CASSPRTGNYGYTF.

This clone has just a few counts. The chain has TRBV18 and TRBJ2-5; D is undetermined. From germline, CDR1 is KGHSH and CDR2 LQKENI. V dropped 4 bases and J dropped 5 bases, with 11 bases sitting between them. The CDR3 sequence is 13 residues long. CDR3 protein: CASSQGDRETQYF. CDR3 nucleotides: TGTGCCAGCTCACAGGGTGATAGGGAGACCCAGTACTTC.

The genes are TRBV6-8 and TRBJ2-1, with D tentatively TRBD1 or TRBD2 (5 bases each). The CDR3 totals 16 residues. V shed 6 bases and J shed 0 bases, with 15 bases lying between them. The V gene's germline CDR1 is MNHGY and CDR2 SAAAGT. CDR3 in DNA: TGTGCCAGCAGCTCCCCGGGACGCCGCTCCTACAATGAGCAGTTCTTC. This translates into CASSSPGRRSYNEQFF.

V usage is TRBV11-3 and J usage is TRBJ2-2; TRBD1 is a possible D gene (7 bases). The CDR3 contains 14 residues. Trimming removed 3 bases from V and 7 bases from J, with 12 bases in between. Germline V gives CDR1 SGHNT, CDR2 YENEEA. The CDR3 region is CASSLEGAGGELFF. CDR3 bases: TGTGCCAGCAGCTTGGAGGGGGCGGGCGGGGAGCTGTTTTTT.

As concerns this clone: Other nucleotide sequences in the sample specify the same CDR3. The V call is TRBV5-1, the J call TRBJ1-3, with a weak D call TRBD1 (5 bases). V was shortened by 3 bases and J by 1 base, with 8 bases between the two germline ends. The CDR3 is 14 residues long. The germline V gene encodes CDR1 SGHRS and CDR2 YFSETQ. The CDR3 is CASSSQGSGNTIYF. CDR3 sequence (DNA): TGCGCCAGCAGCTCCCAGGGATCTGGAAACACCATATATTTT.

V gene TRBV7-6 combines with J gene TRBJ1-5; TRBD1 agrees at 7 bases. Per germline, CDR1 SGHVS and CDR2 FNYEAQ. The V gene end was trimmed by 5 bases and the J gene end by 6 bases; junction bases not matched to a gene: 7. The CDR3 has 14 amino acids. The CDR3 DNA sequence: TGTGCCAGCAGCCGGGACAGCTACGGTCAGCCCCAGCATTTT. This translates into CASSRDSYGQPQHF. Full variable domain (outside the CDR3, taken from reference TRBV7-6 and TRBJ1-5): GAGVSQSPRYKVTKRGQDVALRCDPISGHVSLYWYRQALGQGPEFLTYFNYEAQQDKSGLPNDRFSAERPEGSISTLTIQRTEQRDSAMYRCASSRDSYGQPQHFGDGTRLSIL.

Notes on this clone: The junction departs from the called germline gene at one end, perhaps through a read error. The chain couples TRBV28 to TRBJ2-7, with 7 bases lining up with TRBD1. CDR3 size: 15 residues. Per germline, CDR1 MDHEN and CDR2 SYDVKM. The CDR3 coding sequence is TGTGCCAGCAGTCTATGGCAGGGGGTTAACTACGAGCAGTACTTC. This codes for CASSLWQGVNYEQYF.